This paragraph covers one T cell receptor (beta chain) sequence. This entry belongs to a study of blood T cell repertoires in COVID-19. The wider study: Whether acute or convalescent, the COVID-19 samples came from the United States, Italy and Spain. From T cells, B-cell-depleted T cells, or PBMCs came the material, which was cDNA or gDNA.

Per the original data handling: Nucleated cell number was recorded as an estimate derived from reference gene primer amplification. Only in-frame clones appear in the TCRdb table, and some are missing; sequencing was by immunoSEQ multiplex PCR. Clone size and V and J calls were adopted from that table, with D and trimming inferred from the DNA. Seen here are about 66,000 clones, about 82% observed once, and the top ten hold 9% to 10%. Deletions cut 2 bases from V and 3 bases from J, with 16 bases between. Germline V lookup: CDR1 MNHEY, CDR2 SVGEGT. This CDR3 is built from 16 residues. J is TRBJ1-1 and V is TRBV6-2 or TRBV6-3; D is possibly TRBD1 (6 bases). The sample was peripheral blood. The source is a human donor in a cohort sampled during active COVID-19. The CDR3 sequence: CASSYPLGGEDTEAFF. The CDR3 coding sequence is TGTGCCAGCAGTTACCCCTTAGGGGGGGAGGACACTGAAGCTTTCTTT.